This T cell receptor beta chain appears in the sequencing data of a study of blood T cell repertoires in COVID-19. Study context: Sites across the United States, Italy and Spain contributed samples from acute and convalescent COVID-19.

Original processing notes: By means of reference gene primer amplification, nucleated cell counts were estimated. The data were produced by immunoSEQ multiplex PCR, yet TCRdb's version contains in-frame clones alone and is incomplete. Clone size and V and J calls were adopted from that table, with D and trimming inferred from the DNA. The sample lists around 230,000 clones; 88% were seen once. Enrolled through a virtual design, the participants were between about 18 and 100 years of age and came from some 26 US areas. Participants reported their clinical history, and cohort assignment relied on those reports. Source material: PBMCs or T cells enriched from blood (not recorded which). This sequence was found in a woman aged 40 to 50 with acute COVID-19.

The CDR3 sequence is CASSLTGGVGDTQYF. The CDR3, as DNA: TGTGCCAGCAGCTTAACGGGAGGGGTGGGGGATACGCAGTATTTT. The gene calls are TRBV11-2 and TRBJ2-3; TRBD2 agrees at 8 bases. The ends lost 2 bases at V and 6 bases at J; junction bases unmatched: 7. CDR1 is SGHAT, CDR2 FQNNGV, per germline. The CDR3 has 15 amino acids.